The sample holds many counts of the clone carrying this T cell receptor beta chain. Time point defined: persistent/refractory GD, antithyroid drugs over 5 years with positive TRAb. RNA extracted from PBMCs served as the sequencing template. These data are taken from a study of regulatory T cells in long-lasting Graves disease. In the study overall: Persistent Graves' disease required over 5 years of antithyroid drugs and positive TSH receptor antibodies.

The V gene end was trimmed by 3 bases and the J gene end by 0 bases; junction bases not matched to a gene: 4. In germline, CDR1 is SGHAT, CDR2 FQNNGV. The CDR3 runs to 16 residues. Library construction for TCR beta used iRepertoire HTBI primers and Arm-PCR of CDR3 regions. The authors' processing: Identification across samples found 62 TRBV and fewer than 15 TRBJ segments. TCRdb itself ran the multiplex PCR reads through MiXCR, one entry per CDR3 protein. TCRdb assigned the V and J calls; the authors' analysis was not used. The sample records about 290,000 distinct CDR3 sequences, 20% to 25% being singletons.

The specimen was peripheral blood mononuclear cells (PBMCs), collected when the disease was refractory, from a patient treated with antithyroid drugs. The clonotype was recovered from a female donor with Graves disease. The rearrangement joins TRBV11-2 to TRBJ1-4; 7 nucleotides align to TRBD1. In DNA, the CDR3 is TGTGCCAGCAGCTTGGCAACAGGGGCAACTAATGAAAAACTGTTTTTT. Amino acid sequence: CASSLATGATNEKLFF.